This is a list of T cell receptor beta chains from one sample in a study of T cell changes during pregnancy in multiple sclerosis. The assay was immunoSEQ multiplex PCR, and TCRdb's table has in-frame clones only and misses some. The profile covers around 56,000 clones, with over 75% appearing a single time and 2.2% taken by the ten largest. This material consisted of peripheral blood, taken in the first trimester of pregnancy. Source of these receptors: a female donor in good health, enrolled as a control in a pregnancy study. Each CDR3 is given with its conserved first and last residue. The D gene is left open where the match is weak. Clone size is stated in some rows and not others, as once, few, many or a class when expanded.

CDR3nt,CDR3aa,abundance,v_gene,j_gene,len,d_gene
TGTGCCAGCAGCGATCATAAAGGGGCGCATGGCTACACCTTC,CASSDHKGAHGYTF,once,TRBV14,TRBJ1-2,14,.
TGTGCCAGCAGCCGCAATAGACCCTGGCGGGGGTCCGACACAGATACGCAGTATTTT,CASSRNRPWRGSDTDTQYF,.,TRBV4-2,TRBJ2-3,19,TRBD2
TGTGCCAGCAGCTCCCGGACAGTCCTCTCCTATGGCTACACCTTC,CASSSRTVLSYGYTF,.,TRBV7-8,TRBJ1-2,15,.
TGTGCCAGCAGTGAAGCCAGCTACAATGAGCAGTTCTTC,CASSEASYNEQFF,.,TRBV6-1,TRBJ2-1,13,.
TGTGCCAGCAGCGAGGACAGGTCCAATCAGCCCCAGCATTTT,CASSEDRSNQPQHF,.,TRBV2,TRBJ1-5,14,TRBD1
TGTGCCAGCAGTTTATCGAGAGGGGGGGATCAGCCCCAGCATTTT,CASSLSRGGDQPQHF,.,TRBV27,TRBJ1-5,15,.
TGTGCCAGCAGCGTCGGACTAGCGGGAGGGCCGGGGGTGACCCAGTACTTC,CASSVGLAGGPGVTQYF,.,TRBV9,TRBJ2-5,17,TRBD2
TGTGCCAGCAGCCTGCGACAGGGTAGCTTTTCAAATGAGCAGTTCTTC,CASSLRQGSFSNEQFF,.,TRBV7-8,TRBJ2-1,16,TRBD1
TGTGCCAGCAGCGGCGGACTAGCGGGAGCCCCCACCGGGGAGCTGTTTTTT,CASSGGLAGAPTGELFF,.,TRBV9,TRBJ2-2,17,TRBD2
TGTGCCAGCAGTGATATGGGGGGGTCCCAAGAGACCCAGTACTTC,CASSDMGGSQETQYF,.,TRBV25-1,TRBJ2-5,15,TRBD2
TGTGCCAGCAGTTACTCGGGACAGGGAGGGACTGAAGCTTTCTTT,CASSYSGQGGTEAFF,.,TRBV6-6,TRBJ1-1,15,TRBD1
TGCGCCAGCGGTTGGACAGCATCTCCCTACGAGCAGTACTTC,CASGWTASPYEQYF,.,TRBV10-1,TRBJ2-7,14,.
TGTGCCAGCTTATTAGGGGGCCTGAGCTATGGCTACACCTTC,CASLLGGLSYGYTF,.,TRBV2,TRBJ1-2,14,TRBD1
TGTGCCAGCAGACGAGGGATAGCTGAAGCTTTCTTT,CASRRGIAEAFF,.,TRBV13,TRBJ1-1,12,.
TGTGCCAGCAGTTATAGGAGGACAGGGATGGGCACTGAAGCTTTCTTT,CASSYRRTGMGTEAFF,.,TRBV6-5,TRBJ1-1,16,TRBD1
TGTGCCTGGAGTCCTAATGGATTTACTAGCGGTAGCACAGATACGCAGTATTTT,CAWSPNGFTSGSTDTQYF,.,TRBV30,TRBJ2-3,18,TRBD2
TGTGCCAGCAGTAAGACAGGGGGCGCGATCACTGAAGCTTTCTTT,CASSKTGGAITEAFF,.,TRBV28,TRBJ1-1,15,TRBD1
TGTGCCAGCTCACCTCCAGCGGGAGGGCCAATCAATGAGCAGTTCTTC,CASSPPAGGPINEQFF,.,TRBV18,TRBJ2-1,16,TRBD2
TGTGCCAGCAGCGTAGAAGCGGCGAGCACAGATACGCAGTATTTT,CASSVEAASTDTQYF,.,TRBV9,TRBJ2-3,15,.
TGTGCCAGCAGCCTAACACGACTAGCGCGAAGTCCTATAACAGATACGCAGTATTTT,CASSLTRLARSPITDTQYF,.,TRBV11-2,TRBJ2-3,19,TRBD2
TGTGCCAGCAGTGACTCGAGCTCTGGGGCCAACGTCCTGACTTTC,CASSDSSSGANVLTF,.,TRBV6-4,TRBJ2-6,15,.
TGTGCCAGCAGGGGACAGGGCCGAGGACTGTTTTTT,CASRGQGRGLFF,.,TRBV2,TRBJ1-4,12,TRBD1
TGTGCCAGCAGACCCGGACTAGCGGGCCGCACAGATACGCAGTATTTT,CASRPGLAGRTDTQYF,.,TRBV2,TRBJ2-3,16,TRBD2
TGTGCCAGCTCACCCCCTGGTAGCGGGGGGCCGGGGTATGAGCAGTTCTTC,CASSPPGSGGPGYEQFF,.,TRBV18,TRBJ2-1,17,TRBD2
TGTGCCAGTAGTATGACAGTTGAAGCTTTCTTT,CASSMTVEAFF,.,TRBV19,TRBJ1-1,11,.
TGTGCCACAGGACAGGTTGCCTCCTACGAGCAGTACTTC,CATGQVASYEQYF,.,TRBV25-1,TRBJ2-7,13,TRBD1
TGTGCCAGCAGTTCTTGGACTAGCGGGACTTCCCGGTCTAGGAGGGACGAGCAGTACTTC,CASSSWTSGTSRSRRDEQYF,once,TRBV28,TRBJ2-7,20,TRBD2
TGTGCCAGCAGCACCCGAGGGACTGCAAGCAATCAGCCCCAGCATTTT,CASSTRGTASNQPQHF,.,TRBV7-8,TRBJ1-5,16,.
TGCGCCAGCAGCCAAGATCTGGGACAGCTGAATGAAAAACTGTTTTTT,CASSQDLGQLNEKLFF,.,TRBV4-1,TRBJ1-4,16,TRBD1
TGTGCCAGCAGTTACTCACTTCATCGGGGTCACCAGTACTTC,CASSYSLHRGHQYF,.,TRBV6-5,TRBJ2-5,14,.
TGTGCCAGTCGGACCCCGGGGGGAGAGACCCAGTACTTC,CASRTPGGETQYF,.,TRBV11-2,TRBJ2-5,13,TRBD2
TGTGCCAGCCCCGGGACAGCCGGGGAGCTGTTTTTT,CASPGTAGELFF,.,TRBV19,TRBJ2-2,12,TRBD1
TGTGCCGGGAGCGACCGGGGAAATGAAAAACTGTTTTTT,CAGSDRGNEKLFF,.,TRBV30,TRBJ1-4,13,.
TGTGCCAGCAGTAGACAGGCAAACGAAAAACTGTTTTTT,CASSRQANEKLFF,.,TRBV6-4,TRBJ1-4,13,.
TGTGCTAGCAGCCAAGACAGGGGGCTATACGAGCAGTACTTC,CASSQDRGLYEQYF,.,TRBV7-7,TRBJ2-7,14,TRBD1
TGTGCCAGCAGTTTACAGGCGGGAGTGGTCTACAATGAGCAGTTCTTC,CASSLQAGVVYNEQFF,few,TRBV27,TRBJ2-1,16,TRBD2
TGTGCCAGCAGCTTAAGGTGGGGACAGGGAGGCGCTGAAGCTTTCTTT,CASSLRWGQGGAEAFF,.,TRBV11-2,TRBJ1-1,16,TRBD1
TGTGCCTGGAGTGTAAGTCAGCATGGACAGAGCTTT,CAWSVSQHGQSF,.,TRBV30,TRBJ1-3,12,.
TGCGCCAGCAGCCAACCAAGTTTAGCGGGGGGCACAGATACGCAGTATTTT,CASSQPSLAGGTDTQYF,.,TRBV4-1,TRBJ2-3,17,TRBD2
TGTGCCATCTCGACAGGGACTAACTATGGCTACACCTTC,CAISTGTNYGYTF,few,TRBV10-3,TRBJ1-2,13,TRBD1
TGTGCCAGCAGTCCAACCGCCCCAGGGACTGCTAACTATGGCTACACCTTC,CASSPTAPGTANYGYTF,.,TRBV27,TRBJ1-2,17,.
TGTGCCAGCAGCTTAGCGGTGGCAGCGGGAGCTTTAGATACGCAGTATTTT,CASSLAVAAGALDTQYF,.,TRBV7-6,TRBJ2-3,17,TRBD2
TGTGCCAGCAGCAACGGACAGGGTGGTAAGGAGACCCAGTACTTC,CASSNGQGGKETQYF,once,TRBV7-9,TRBJ2-5,15,TRBD1
TGTGCCAGTAGTATAGATCGTAGCGGGAGTTACAATGAGCAGTTCTTC,CASSIDRSGSYNEQFF,.,TRBV19,TRBJ2-1,16,TRBD2
TGTGCCAGCAGCTTGGGGGGTTCGGAGGGAGAGACCCAGTACTTC,CASSLGGSEGETQYF,.,TRBV5-4,TRBJ2-5,15,.
TGCAGCGTTTGGGGACAGGGCACAGATACGCAGTATTTT,CSVWGQGTDTQYF,.,TRBV29-1,TRBJ2-3,13,TRBD1
TGTGCCAGCAGCCCCCGACAGGGAATCGGCACCGGGGAGCTGTTTTTT,CASSPRQGIGTGELFF,.,TRBV7-9,TRBJ2-2,16,TRBD1
TGTGCCAGCAGTGGCCGAGGGCCAACCTACAATGAGCAGTTCTTC,CASSGRGPTYNEQFF,.,TRBV2,TRBJ2-1,15,.
TGTGCCAGTAGTTACGGGGGGGCGCGGGAGCAGTTCTTC,CASSYGGAREQFF,.,TRBV19,TRBJ2-1,13,TRBD2
TGTGCCTGGAGGGGGGGAGGGCTTGGGTGGCCCCAGCATTTT,CAWRGGGLGWPQHF,.,TRBV30,TRBJ1-5,14,.
TGTGCCAGCAGGCAGGGTAGGAAACTGTTTTTT,CASRQGRKLFF,once,TRBV27,TRBJ1-4,11,.
TGTGCCTGGAGTCCCCTACGGGTGGGTAACACTGAAGCTTTCTTT,CAWSPLRVGNTEAFF,.,TRBV30,TRBJ1-1,15,.
TGTGCCAGCAGCCTCCGTATTGGCGAGACCCAGTACTTC,CASSLRIGETQYF,.,TRBV7-9,TRBJ2-5,13,.